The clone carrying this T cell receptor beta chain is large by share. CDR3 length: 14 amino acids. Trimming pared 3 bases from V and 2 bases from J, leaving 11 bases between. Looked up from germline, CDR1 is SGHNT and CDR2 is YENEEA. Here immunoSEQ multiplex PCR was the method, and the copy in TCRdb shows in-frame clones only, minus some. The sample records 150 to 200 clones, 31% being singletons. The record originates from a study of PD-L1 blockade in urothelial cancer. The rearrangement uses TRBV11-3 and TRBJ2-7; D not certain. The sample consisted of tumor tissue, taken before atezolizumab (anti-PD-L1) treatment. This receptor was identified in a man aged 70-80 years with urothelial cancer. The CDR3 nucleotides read TGTGCCAGCAGCTTGAACAGAGAACCCTACGAGCAGTACTTC. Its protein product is CASSLNREPYEQYF.